These T cell receptor beta chains were read from a single sample in a study of regulatory T cells in long-lasting Graves disease. TCRdb re-called the multiplex PCR reads through MiXCR, storing one row per CDR3 protein. The sample includes roughly 300,000 distinct CDR3 sequences, about 18% of them seen just once. Sequenced here: peripheral blood mononuclear cells (PBMCs), sampled when the disease was refractory, from a patient treated with antithyroid drugs. Receptor source: a female donor with Graves disease. Each CDR3 is given with its conserved first and last residue. D genes are given only for firm matches. Not all rows give a size; the values are once, few, many and, for expanded clones, a class.

>TRBJ1-6|TRBD1|many|16|TRBV13
TGTGCCAGCAGCTTATCTTTCACAGGGGTATATTCACCCCTCCACTTT
CASSLSFTGVYSPLHF
>TRBJ1-4|TRBD1|many|15|TRBV12-3/TRBV12-4
TGTGCCAGCAGTGCCTTACAGGGGGCCAGTGAAAAACTGTTTTTT
CASSALQGASEKLFF
>TRBJ1-2|TRBD1|.|15|TRBV4-3
TGCGCCAGCAGCCAAGAATGGACAGGGCACTATGGCTACACCTTC
CASSQEWTGHYGYTF
>TRBJ2-7|.|many|12|TRBV20-1
TGCAGTGGGGCGGGACAATTCTACGAGCAGTACTTC
CSGAGQFYEQYF
>TRBJ1-5|.|many|14|TRBV9
TGTGCCAGCAGCGTAGCGCATAGCAATCAGCCCCAGCATTTT
CASSVAHSNQPQHF
>TRBJ1-2|.|many|10|TRBV7-9
TGTGCCAGCAGCTTAGCACCACCCACCTTC
CASSLAPPTF
>TRBJ1-1|.|few|13|TRBV20-1
TGCAGTGCTAGAGGGATAACAGTTACTGAAGCTTTCTTT
CSARGITVTEAFF
>TRBJ1-5|TRBD1|.|14|TRBV30
TGTGCCTGGGAAAACAGGGGCCAAGGGAGGCCCCAGCATTTT
CAWENRGQGRPQHF
>TRBJ2-2|.|few|15|TRBV7-3
TGTGCCAGCAGCTTGATTTCGGCGAACACCGGGGAGCTGTTTTTT
CASSLISANTGELFF
>TRBJ1-4|.|many|14|TRBV5-6
TGTGCCAGCAGCGCAGGGTCGGGCGGAGAAAAACTGTTTTTT
CASSAGSGGEKLFF
>TRBJ2-3|.|few|15|TRBV10-3
TGTGCCATCAGTGAGGACAGAGCCGGGGCAGATACGCAGTATTTT
CAISEDRAGADTQYF
>TRBJ1-5|TRBD1|.|15|TRBV6-1
TGTGCCAGCAGGGGCACAGGGGGCCCCAATCAGCCCCAGCATTTT
CASRGTGGPNQPQHF
>TRBJ1-5|.|.|15|TRBV18
TGTGCCAGCTCACCATATGAGTCGGCCAATCAGCCCCAGCATTTT
CASSPYESANQPQHF
>TRBJ1-5|.|.|14|TRBV4-1
TGCGCCAGCAGCCAAGATGCGGGGGGGCAGCCCCAGCATTTT
CASSQDAGGQPQHF
>TRBJ1-4|.|many|15|TRBV2
TGTGCCAGCAGTGAAGTCGGGCAGCCTAATGAAAAACTGTTTTTT
CASSEVGQPNEKLFF
>TRBJ1-6|.|many|15|TRBV30
TGTGCCTGGAGTCCAGACGGGACACTAACTTCACCCCTCCACTTT
CAWSPDGTLTSPLHF
>TRBJ2-6|.|few|18|TRBV19
TGTGCCAGTAGTATAACGACAGGGAGGAACTCTGGGGCCAACGTCCTGACTTTC
CASSITTGRNSGANVLTF
>TRBJ1-2|.|many|12|TRBV20-1
TGCAGTGCTAGAGTACCCGGGGCTGGCTACACCTTC
CSARVPGAGYTF
>TRBJ2-7|TRBD1|.|16|TRBV4-2
TGTGCCAGCAGCCAAACCGGGACAGGGGGTTTCGACGAGCAGTACTTC
CASSQTGTGGFDEQYF
>TRBJ2-1|TRBD2|.|15|TRBV28
TGTGCCAGCAGTTTAGGACTAGGAGGGGACAATGAGCAGTTCTTC
CASSLGLGGDNEQFF
>TRBJ2-2|.|.|16|TRBV6-1
TGTGCCAGCGGCGGCGGGCGGAGGGTGCCAACCGGGGAGCTGTTTTTT
CASGGGRRVPTGELFF
>TRBJ2-4|.|.|15|TRBV6-2/TRBV6-3
TGTGCCAGCAGTTACTCATGGACACCAGAAAACATTCAGTACTTC
CASSYSWTPENIQYF
>TRBJ2-7|.|many|13|TRBV6-1
TGTGCCAGCGGAGGGACGTTTTGGAACGAGCAGTACTTC
CASGGTFWNEQYF
>TRBJ1-6|TRBD1|.|16|TRBV7-9
TGTGTCAGCAGCTTAGGGGGCGGGGACCGAAATTCACCCCTCCACTTT
CVSSLGGGDRNSPLHF
>TRBJ1-1|TRBD1|few|18|TRBV5-1
TGCGCCAGCAGCTTGGCCCTGGACAGGGGGCGCGTAGACACTGAAGCTTTCTTT
CASSLALDRGRVDTEAFF
>TRBJ2-7|.|many|15|TRBV3-1
TGTGCCAGCAGCCAAGGGAGGGACCATTTCTACGAGCAGTACTTC
CASSQGRDHFYEQYF
>TRBJ1-5|.|.|13|TRBV5-4
TGTGCCAGCAGCCCGACCTTGTCGTCGCCCCAGCATTTT
CASSPTLSSPQHF
>TRBJ2-7|TRBD2|many|15|TRBV3-1
TGTGCCAGCAGCCGTTTGGCGGGAGGGCCGGACGAGCAGTACTTC
CASSRLAGGPDEQYF